This is a list of T cell receptor beta chains from one sample in a study of cytomegalovirus exposure and HLA in healthy donors. The assay was immunoSEQ multiplex PCR, and TCRdb's table has in-frame clones only and misses some. The table has about 160,000 clones, around 80% seen once; the top ten hold approximately 2.4%. The sequencing input was PBMCs. The receptors stem from a female donor in good health and CMV-seronegative. The CDR3 runs from the conserved cysteine through the conserved F or W. D genes are given only for firm matches. Some rows have no size entry. The others give once, few or many, or a class for an expanded clone.

v_call: TRBV6-1
j_call: TRBJ1-4
clone_size: few
d_call: .
cdr3_nt: TGTGCCAGCCGCCGGGACAATAATGAAAAACTGTTTTTT
cdr3_aa: CASRRDNNEKLFF

v_call: TRBV19
j_call: TRBJ1-3
clone_size: .
d_call: .
cdr3_nt: TGTGCCAGTAGTGCCCGGGTTCTGGGCTCTGGAAACACCATATATTTT
cdr3_aa: CASSARVLGSGNTIYF

v_call: TRBV10-1
j_call: TRBJ2-1
clone_size: once
d_call: TRBD2
cdr3_nt: TGCGCCAGCAGTTCCGGGACTAGCGGGTTCCCTGCCTACAATGAGCAGTTCTTC
cdr3_aa: CASSSGTSGFPAYNEQFF

v_call: TRBV6-5
j_call: TRBJ1-4
clone_size: .
d_call: .
cdr3_nt: TGTGCCAGCCGGGGGATAGATGAAAAACTGTTTTTT
cdr3_aa: CASRGIDEKLFF

v_call: TRBV7-2
j_call: TRBJ1-5
clone_size: .
d_call: TRBD1
cdr3_nt: TGTGCCAGCAGCTTAGCGCGGGGGACAGGGTATCAGGATAGCAATCAGCCCCAGCATTTT
cdr3_aa: CASSLARGTGYQDSNQPQHF

v_call: TRBV9
j_call: TRBJ1-1
clone_size: few
d_call: .
cdr3_nt: TGTGCCAGCAGCCCGCGGACCGGGGGCACTGAAGCTTTCTTT
cdr3_aa: CASSPRTGGTEAFF

v_call: TRBV9
j_call: TRBJ1-1
clone_size: .
d_call: TRBD1
cdr3_nt: TGTGCCAGCAGCGCCTTGGGACAGGGGATCACTGAAGCTTTCTTT
cdr3_aa: CASSALGQGITEAFF

v_call: TRBV25-1
j_call: TRBJ2-2
clone_size: .
d_call: TRBD2
cdr3_nt: TGTGCCAGCAGTGATTTAGCGGGGGACACCGGGGAGCTGTTTTTT
cdr3_aa: CASSDLAGDTGELFF

v_call: TRBV6-5
j_call: TRBJ1-3
clone_size: few
d_call: .
cdr3_nt: TGTGCCAGCAGTTACGGACCGAGGGACACCATATATTTT
cdr3_aa: CASSYGPRDTIYF

v_call: TRBV7-3
j_call: TRBJ2-2
clone_size: .
d_call: TRBD2
cdr3_nt: TGTGCCAGCAGGCCGGGAGGGAACACCGGGGAGCTGTTTTTT
cdr3_aa: CASRPGGNTGELFF

v_call: TRBV7-8
j_call: TRBJ1-5
clone_size: .
d_call: .
cdr3_nt: TGTGCCAGCACCCGAGCAGGGGATTTGGTCAATCAGCCCCAGCATTTT
cdr3_aa: CASTRAGDLVNQPQHF

v_call: TRBV6-1
j_call: TRBJ1-2
clone_size: few
d_call: .
cdr3_nt: TGTGCCAGCAGTGAGGGCGCAGCCTATGGCTACACCTTC
cdr3_aa: CASSEGAAYGYTF

v_call: TRBV9
j_call: TRBJ1-2
clone_size: .
d_call: .
cdr3_nt: TGTGCCAGCAGCGCGTCAGGGTACTATGGCTACACCTTC
cdr3_aa: CASSASGYYGYTF

v_call: TRBV27
j_call: TRBJ2-7
clone_size: .
d_call: TRBD2
cdr3_nt: TGTGCCAGCAGTTTATCCCGGACTAGCGAGTACGAGCAGTACTTC
cdr3_aa: CASSLSRTSEYEQYF

v_call: TRBV7-2
j_call: TRBJ1-1
clone_size: .
d_call: .
cdr3_nt: TGTGCCAGCAGCTTAGGTATTACGGGGACTGAAGCTTTCTTT
cdr3_aa: CASSLGITGTEAFF